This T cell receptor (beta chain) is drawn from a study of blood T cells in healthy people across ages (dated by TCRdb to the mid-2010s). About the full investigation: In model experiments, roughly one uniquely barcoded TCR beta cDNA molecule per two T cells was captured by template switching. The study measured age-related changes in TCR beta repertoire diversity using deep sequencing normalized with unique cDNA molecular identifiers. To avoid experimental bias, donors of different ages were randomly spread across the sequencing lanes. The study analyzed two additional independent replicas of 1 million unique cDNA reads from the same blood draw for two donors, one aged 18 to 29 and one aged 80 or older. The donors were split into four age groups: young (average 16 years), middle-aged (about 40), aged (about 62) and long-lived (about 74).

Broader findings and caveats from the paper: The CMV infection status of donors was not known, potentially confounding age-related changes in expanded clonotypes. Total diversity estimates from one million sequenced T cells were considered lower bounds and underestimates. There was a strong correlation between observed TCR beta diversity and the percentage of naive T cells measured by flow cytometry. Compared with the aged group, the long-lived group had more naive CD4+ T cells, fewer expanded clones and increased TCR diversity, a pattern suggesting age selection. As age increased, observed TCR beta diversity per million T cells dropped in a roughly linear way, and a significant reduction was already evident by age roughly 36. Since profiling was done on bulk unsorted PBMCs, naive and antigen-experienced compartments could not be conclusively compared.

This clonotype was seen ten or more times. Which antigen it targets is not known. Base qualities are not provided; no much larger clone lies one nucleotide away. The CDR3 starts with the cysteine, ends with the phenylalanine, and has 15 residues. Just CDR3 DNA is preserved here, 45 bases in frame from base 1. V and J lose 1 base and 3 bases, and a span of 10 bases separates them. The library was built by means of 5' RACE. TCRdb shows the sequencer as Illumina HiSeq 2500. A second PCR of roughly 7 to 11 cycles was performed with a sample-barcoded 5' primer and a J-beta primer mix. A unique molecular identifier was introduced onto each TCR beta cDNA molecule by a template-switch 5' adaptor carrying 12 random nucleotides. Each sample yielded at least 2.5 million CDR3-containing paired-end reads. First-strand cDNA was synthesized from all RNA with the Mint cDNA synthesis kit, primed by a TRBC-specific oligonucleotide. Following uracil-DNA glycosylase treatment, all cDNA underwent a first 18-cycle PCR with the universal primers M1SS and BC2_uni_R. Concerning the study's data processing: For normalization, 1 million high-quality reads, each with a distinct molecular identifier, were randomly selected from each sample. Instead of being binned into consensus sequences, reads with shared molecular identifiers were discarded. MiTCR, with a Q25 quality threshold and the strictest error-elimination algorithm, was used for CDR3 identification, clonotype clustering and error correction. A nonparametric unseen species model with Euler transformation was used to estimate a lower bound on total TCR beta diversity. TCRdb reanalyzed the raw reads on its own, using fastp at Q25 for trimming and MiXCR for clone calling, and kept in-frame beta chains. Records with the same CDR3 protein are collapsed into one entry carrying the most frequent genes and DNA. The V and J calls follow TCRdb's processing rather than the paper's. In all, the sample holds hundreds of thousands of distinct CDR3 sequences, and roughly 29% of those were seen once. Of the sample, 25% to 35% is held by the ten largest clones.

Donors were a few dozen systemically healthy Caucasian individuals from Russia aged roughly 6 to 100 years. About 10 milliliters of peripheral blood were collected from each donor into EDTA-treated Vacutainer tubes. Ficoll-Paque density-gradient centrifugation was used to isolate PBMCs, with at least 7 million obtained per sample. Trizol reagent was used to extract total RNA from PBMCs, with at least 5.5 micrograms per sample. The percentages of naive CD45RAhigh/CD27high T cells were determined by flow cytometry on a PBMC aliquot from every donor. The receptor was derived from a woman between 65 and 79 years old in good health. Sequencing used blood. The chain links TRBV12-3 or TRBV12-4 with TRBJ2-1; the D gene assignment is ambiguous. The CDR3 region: CASSLVGSLYNEQFF. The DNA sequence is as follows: TGTGCCAGCAGTTTAGTAGGGTCCCTCTACAATGAGCAGTTCTTC.